Listed below are T cell receptor beta chains from one sample, sequenced in a study of CD8 T cells in Susac syndrome. TCRdb reprocessed the immunoSEQ multiplex PCR reads via MiXCR and lists one record per CDR3 protein. In the table there are some 260,000 distinct CDR3 sequences, approximately 92% of which are singletons. The material sequenced was CD4+ T cells from PBMCs. These receptors were obtained from a human donor with multiple sclerosis. CDR3s include the opening cysteine and the closing phenylalanine or tryptophan. Each record gives: J gene, D gene, clone size, V gene, CDR3 protein, CDR3 DNA. The D gene is left open where the match is weak. Size is stated for part of the rows, as once, few or many counts, or as a class when the clone is expanded.

TRBJ2-3 . . TRBV11-1 CASSLAEGEDTQYF TGTGCCAGCAGCTTAGCGGAAGGTGAAGATACGCAGTATTTT
TRBJ2-5 TRBD2 . TRBV9 CASSVRAGGRETQYF TGTGCCAGCAGCGTACGGGCGGGGGGGCGAGAGACCCAGTACTTC
TRBJ1-1 TRBD1 . TRBV7-9 CASSYWDSGTEAFF TGTGCCAGCAGCTACTGGGACAGCGGAACTGAAGCTTTCTTT
TRBJ1-5 . . TRBV19 CASSPRVRGVYQPQHF TGTGCCAGTAGTCCCAGGGTTAGAGGTGTTTATCAGCCCCAGCATTTT
TRBJ1-2 . . TRBV20-1 CSARPGPFIWGTGYTF TGCAGTGCTAGACCCGGTCCCTTCATCTGGGGTACGGGCTACACCTTC
TRBJ1-6 . . TRBV5-1 CASSAGQLNSPLHF TGCGCCAGCAGCGCGGGACAACTAAATTCACCCCTCCACTTT
TRBJ1-2 . . TRBV18 CASSPVDRDGYTF TGTGCCAGCTCACCGGTGGACAGAGATGGCTACACCTTC
TRBJ1-1 . . TRBV12-3/TRBV12-4 CASSPGPANTEAFF TGTGCCAGCAGTCCCGGGCCCGCGAACACTGAAGCTTTCTTT
TRBJ2-3 . . TRBV29-1 CSVFLQGGVGDTQYF TGCAGCGTTTTCTTACAGGGAGGGGTAGGAGATACGCAGTATTTT
TRBJ2-3 . . TRBV5-4 CASSLDPGQSTDTQYF TGTGCCAGCAGCTTGGACCCGGGACAAAGCACAGATACGCAGTATTTT
TRBJ1-4 . . TRBV9 CASTKGAYNEKLFF TGTGCCAGCACCAAAGGCGCCTATAATGAAAAACTGTTTTTT
TRBJ2-5 . once TRBV24-1 CATSEGGRMKETQYF TGTGCCACCAGTGAGGGGGGGCGCATGAAAGAGACCCAGTACTTC
TRBJ1-5 . . TRBV29-1 CSVEDRVGQPQHF TGCAGCGTTGAAGATAGGGTTGGTCAGCCCCAGCATTTT
TRBJ2-2 . . TRBV30 CAWSGYYPGELFF TGTGCCTGGAGTGGCTATTACCCCGGGGAGCTGTTTTTT
TRBJ1-2 TRBD1 . TRBV30 CAWRDRGSGYTF TGTGCCTGGAGGGACAGGGGATCCGGCTACACCTTC
TRBJ2-1 . . TRBV7-9 CASSKTITAYNEQFF TGTGCCAGCAGTAAGACCATAACAGCCTACAATGAGCAGTTCTTC
TRBJ1-1 . . TRBV28 CASGKASLMNTEAFF TGTGCCAGCGGAAAGGCTTCGCTCATGAACACTGAAGCTTTCTTT
TRBJ1-1 . . TRBV30 CAWSVRAQGTEAFF TGTGCCTGGAGTGTCCGGGCCCAGGGCACTGAAGCTTTCTTT
TRBJ1-5 . . TRBV18 CASSLVEYSNQPQHF TGTGCCAGCTCACTGGTTGAGTATAGCAATCAGCCCCAGCATTTT
TRBJ2-4 . . TRBV11-2 CASSPRAWGVNIQYF TGTGCCAGCAGCCCCAGAGCCTGGGGGGTAAACATTCAGTACTTC
TRBJ1-5 TRBD1 . TRBV18 CASSPKDREPQHF TGTGCCAGCTCGCCGAAGGACAGGGAGCCCCAGCATTTT
TRBJ1-4 TRBD1 . TRBV19 CASTTLTGDSKNEKLFF TGTGCCAGTACCACCCTGACCGGGGACAGCAAGAATGAAAAACTGTTTTTT
TRBJ2-5 . . TRBV29-1 CSVGPLGLQGRFGGTQYF TGCAGCGTTGGGCCCTTGGGACTGCAGGGGAGATTCGGTGGGACCCAGTACTTC
TRBJ2-3 . . TRBV12-3/TRBV12-4 CASSLGGDSGTDTQYF TGTGCCAGCAGTTTAGGGGGCGATAGCGGCACAGATACGCAGTATTTT
TRBJ1-2 . . TRBV7-8 CASSLPEASYGYTF TGTGCCAGCAGCTTACCGGAGGCATCCTATGGCTACACCTTC
TRBJ1-2 TRBD1 . TRBV5-4 CASSLAGTANYGYTF TGTGCCAGCAGCTTGGCCGGGACAGCCAACTATGGCTACACCTTC
TRBJ2-1 TRBD1 . TRBV2 CASSGQGNEQFF TGTGCCAGCAGTGGACAGGGAAATGAGCAGTTCTTC